The 27 T cell receptor beta chains in this list originate from one sample, sequenced in a study of OX40 agonist ivuxolimab in advanced cancers. Generated by immunoSEQ multiplex PCR, the TCRdb table keeps only in-frame clones and is missing some. The sample shows about 110,000 clones, 90% of them seen only once. The sequences come from CD4+ or CD8+ T cells sorted from blood, collected in a trial of the OX40 agonist ivuxolimab. These receptors were collected from an adult with an advanced solid tumor such as melanoma, head and neck, liver or kidney cancer.

The gene calls are TRBV19 and TRBJ2-2, with 13 bases identical to TRBD2. The germline gives CDR1 LNHDA, CDR2 SQIVND (reference sequence). V lost 4 bases and J lost 4; bases outside the gene matches: 3. The CDR3 runs to 16 residues. The CDR3 protein is CASSKTSGGPTGELFF. DNA of the CDR3: TGTGCCAGTAGTAAGACTAGCGGGGGGCCCACCGGGGAGCTGTTTTTT.

The rearrangement links TRBV30 to TRBJ2-1; D is possibly TRBD2 (6 bases). V shed 0 bases and J shed 9 bases, with 6 bases lying between them. This CDR3 region has 11 residues. Germline assignment: CDR1 GTSNPN and CDR2 SVGIG (reference sequence). CDR3: CAWSVLAEQFF. The CDR3 nucleotides read TGTGCCTGGAGTGTACTAGCTGAGCAGTTCTTC.

This clone was counted a single time. The J gene is TRBJ1-1, the V gene TRBV10-3; D remains ambiguous. CDR1 is ENHRY and CDR2 is SYGVKD in the germline V gene. The germline V and J ends were trimmed by 3 bases and 2 bases, with 10 bases remaining between them. This CDR3 spans 14 amino acids. The CDR3 loop reads CAISESAVNTEAFF. The DNA of the CDR3 is TGTGCCATCAGTGAATCCGCCGTTAACACTGAAGCTTTCTTT.

The chain recombines TRBV6-1 with TRBJ1-4, with D perhaps matching TRBD1 (5 bases). Germline CDR1 and CDR2: MNHNS and SASEGT. The CDR3 is 13 amino acids. V was trimmed by 4 bases and J by 3 bases, leaving 6 bases between them. The CDR3: CASSGQSNEKLFF. DNA of the CDR3: TGTGCCAGCAGTGGACAGTCTAATGAAAAACTGTTTTTT.

The chain employs TRBV28 and TRBJ2-7; 9 positions match TRBD2. Germline-derived CDR1 and CDR2 are MDHEN and SYDVKM. This CDR3 is 15 amino acids long. The trim removed 4 bases at V and 3 bases at J, leaving 7 bases unmatched. The CDR3 sequence is CASSSPSGGYYEQYF. CDR3 in DNA: TGTGCCAGCAGTTCCCCCAGCGGGGGGTACTACGAGCAGTACTTC.

The gene calls are TRBV18 and TRBJ2-3; D ambiguous. The length of the CDR3 is 15 residues. Germline V gives CDR1 KGHSH, CDR2 LQKENI. V was pared by 1 base and J by 0 bases, with 8 bases between. CDR3 bases: TGTGCCAGCTCACCACTCGCGTCCAGCACAGATACGCAGTATTTT. This gives the protein CASSPLASSTDTQYF.

The gene calls are TRBV7-2 and TRBJ2-5, with 15 bases identical to TRBD2. The germline gives CDR1 SGHTA, CDR2 FQGNSA. The CDR3 extends over 16 amino acids. Germline trimming cut 5 bases from V and 6 bases from J; bases unmatched to any gene: 7. CDR3 bases: TGTGCCAGCAGCGTAGGACTAGCGGGGGGGCAAAAGACCCAGTACTTC. Translating gives CASSVGLAGGQKTQYF.

The chain carries TRBV4-2 and TRBJ1-1; TRBD1 is a possible D gene (6 bases). V was cut by 1 base and J by 0 bases, with 18 bases left in between. CDR3 length: 18 residues. Looked up from germline, CDR1 is LGHNA and CDR2 is YNFKEQ. CDR3 DNA sequence: TGTGCCAGCAGCCAAGTGCACGGAGCAGGGGCGGTGAACACTGAAGCTTTCTTT. Its protein is CASSQVHGAGAVNTEAFF.

This clone was seen only a few times. This chain joins TRBV7-8 and TRBJ2-2; D gene unclear. Trimming took off 5 bases at V and 4 bases at J, with 11 bases between the two ends. This CDR3 region has 14 residues. CDR1 and CDR2 from the germline V gene are SGHVS and FQNEAQ. The CDR3 DNA is TGTGCCAGCAGCAACCTTGGATTCACCGGGGAGCTGTTTTTT. Translated, it gives CASSNLGFTGELFF.

The V and J genes are TRBV6-5 and TRBJ1-3; 7 bases align to TRBD1. The CDR3 runs to 14 residues. CDR1 and CDR2 from the germline V gene are MNHEY and SVGAGI. Trimming cost V 4 bases and J 2 bases; bases outside gene matches: 2. The CDR3 DNA sequence: TGTGCCAGCAGTTTACAGGGGCCTGGAAACACCATATATTTT. As protein: CASSLQGPGNTIYF.

This chain uses TRBV9 with TRBJ2-7, with D possibly matching TRBD2 (5 bases). V lost 3 bases and J 3 bases, leaving 16 bases between the germline ends. There are 15 residues in the CDR3. Germline V lookup: CDR1 SGDLS, CDR2 YYNGEE. The CDR3: CASSERAEEIYEQYF. The CDR3 DNA follows: TGTGCCAGCAGCGAGAGAGCGGAGGAAATCTACGAGCAGTACTTC.

The V and J genes are TRBV19 and TRBJ2-1; 10 bases align to TRBD2. In germline, CDR1 is LNHDA, CDR2 SQIVND (reference sequence). V dropped 3 bases and J dropped 1; count of bases not matched to a gene: 6. The CDR3 runs to 17 residues. The CDR3 protein is CASSMSSGGASYNEQFF. The DNA for the CDR3 is TGTGCCAGTAGTATGTCGAGCGGGGGGGCGTCCTACAATGAGCAGTTCTTC.

The CDR3 sequence: CASSPPQVLSQYF. As DNA, the CDR3 is TGTGCCAGCAGCCCCCCCCAGGTCTTATCTCAGTACTTC. The V and J genes are TRBV7-2 and TRBJ2-4; D unresolved. V lost 5 bases and J lost 12, with 17 bases in between. The germline V gene encodes CDR1 SGHTA and CDR2 FQGNSA. This CDR3 is built from 13 residues.

J is TRBJ1-6 and V is TRBV7-2; unclear D gene. The CDR3 is 13 amino acids. V was cut by 5 bases and J by 7 bases, with 9 bases left in between. Germline V lookup: CDR1 SGHTA, CDR2 FQGNSA. The CDR3 spells CASSTRVNSPLHF. The CDR3 DNA sequence: TGTGCCAGCAGCACGAGGGTCAATTCACCCCTCCACTTT. Combining the CDR3 with reference TRBV7-2 and TRBJ1-6 gives the whole variable domain GAGVSQSPSNKVTEKGKDVELRCDPISGHTALYWYRQSLGQGLEFLIYFQGNSAPDKSGLPSDRFSAERTGGSVSTLTIQRTQQEDSAVYLCASSTRVNSPLHFGNGTRLTVT.

The chain employs TRBV6-5 and TRBJ1-3; D call uncertain. The V gene's germline CDR1 is MNHEY and CDR2 SVGAGI. V gave up 2 bases and J gave up 3 bases, with 14 bases separating them. The CDR3 is 16 residues long. The CDR3 bases are TGTGCCAGCAGTTACGACGATTCGGAGGGTGGAAACACCATATATTTT. This translates into CASSYDDSEGGNTIYF.

The genes are TRBV19 and TRBJ2-3; no definite D call. From germline, CDR1 is LNHDA and CDR2 SQIVND (reference sequence). V lost 3 bases, J lost 0 bases, and 16 bases lay in between. The CDR3 sequence is 17 residues long. The CDR3 DNA is TGTGCCAGTAGTATCTACATCAGGTCAACTAGCACAGATACGCAGTATTTT. Residues: CASSIYIRSTSTDTQYF.

This rearrangement joins TRBV5-1 to TRBJ1-6, with D maybe TRBD1 (6 bases). The V gene lost 4 bases and the J gene lost 6 bases, with 14 bases spanning the gap. The CDR3 loop spans 15 amino acids. CDR1 and CDR2 (germline): SGHRS, YFSETQ. The CDR3 here is CASSPEGGGNSPLHF. For the CDR3, the DNA is TGCGCCAGCAGCCCAGAGGGAGGGGGTAATTCACCCCTCCACTTT.

This clone occurred once. The J gene is TRBJ1-5, the V gene TRBV2, with D perhaps TRBD1 (5 bases). The CDR3 extends over 15 amino acids. The V gene lost 8 bases and the J gene lost 3 bases, with 17 bases spanning the gap. CDR1 is SNHLY, CDR2 FYNNEI, per germline. The CDR3 DNA follows: TGTGCCAGCGGGGGTCTACAGGCCCACAATCAGCCCCAGCATTTT. As protein: CASGGLQAHNQPQHF. The full variable domain, its missing parts supplied by reference TRBV2 and TRBJ1-5, is EPEVTQTPSHQVTQMGQEVILRCVPISNHLYFYWYRQILGQKVEFLVSFYNNEISEKSEIFDDQFSVERPDGSNFTLKIRSTKLEDSAMYFCASGGLQAHNQPQHFGDGTRLSIL.

The chain recombines TRBV6-6 with TRBJ1-5; TRBD1 matches 8 bases. This CDR3 has 14 residues. The V gene's germline CDR1 is MNHNY and CDR2 SVGAGI (reference sequence). J was trimmed by 11 bases and V by 2 bases; bases with no gene match: 8. The CDR3 is CASSYPDRAGTQHF. For the CDR3, the DNA is TGTGCCAGCAGTTACCCGGACAGGGCGGGAACCCAGCATTTT.

This clone was observed once. The V call is TRBV6-6, the J call TRBJ2-1; no clear D gene. The CDR3 loop spans 11 amino acids. With 6 bases removed from V and 7 bases from J, the gap between germline ends came to 7 bases. CDR1 and CDR2 (germline): MNHNY, SVGAGI (reference sequence). This chain's CDR3 is CASSSRNEQFF. CDR3 nucleotide sequence: TGTGCCAGCAGCTCGCGGAATGAGCAGTTCTTC.

This clone was detected only once. The V call is TRBV6-6, the J call TRBJ1-1, with 8 bases identical to TRBD1. The V gene end was trimmed by 6 bases and the J gene end by 11 bases; junction bases not matched to a gene: 14. The CDR3 is 14 residues long. CDR1 and CDR2 from the germline V gene are MNHNY and SVGAGI (reference sequence). DNA for the CDR3: TGTGCCAGCAGCCCCCCTGACAGGGGAAGTGGGGCTTTCTTT. As protein: CASSPPDRGSGAFF.

The chain carries TRBV7-6 and TRBJ2-1; 8 positions match TRBD2. V shed 1 base and J 4 bases; nucleotides not matched to a gene: 3. Germline V CDR1 and CDR2: SGHVS, FNYEAQ. The CDR3 consists of 15 residues. CDR3 protein: CASSLDASGYNEQFF. CDR3 bases: TGTGCCAGCAGCTTAGATGCTAGCGGGTACAATGAGCAGTTCTTC.

The genes are TRBV11-2 and TRBJ1-3; 9 nucleotides match TRBD1. V shed 2 bases, J shed 1 base, and the junction held 9 bases outside the gene matches. This CDR3 comprises 18 residues. Germline values: CDR1 SGHAT, CDR2 FQNNGV. The CDR3 DNA reads TGTGCCAGCAGCTTAAGGTGGGGGACAGGGTCATCTGGAAACACCATATATTTT. Residues: CASSLRWGTGSSGNTIYF.

The chain links TRBV5-5 to TRBJ2-5; D might be TRBD1 (6 bases). The CDR3 contains 15 residues. V dropped 1 base and J dropped 5 bases, with 15 bases sitting between them. The V gene's germline CDR1 is SGHKS and CDR2 YYEKEE (reference sequence). The CDR3 loop reads CASSLLPTGRETQYF. Here the CDR3 DNA reads TGTGCCAGCAGCTTGTTACCGACAGGTCGGGAGACCCAGTACTTC. The full variable domain, completed using reference TRBV5-5 and TRBJ2-5, is DAGVTQSPTHLIKTRGQQVTLRCSPISGHKSVSWYQQVLGQGPQFIFQYYEKEERGRGNFPDRFSARQFPNYSSELNVNALLLGDSALYLCASSLLPTGRETQYFGPGTRLLVL.

The chain links TRBV15 to TRBJ2-5; TRBD1 might be the D (6 bases). Trimming removed 7 bases at V and 0 bases at J, with 12 bases between. From germline, CDR1 is LNHNV and CDR2 YYDKDF (reference sequence). This CDR3 is 14 amino acids long. The chain's CDR3 is CATTQGRYQETQYF. CDR3 sequence (DNA): TGTGCCACCACGCAGGGGCGCTACCAAGAGACCCAGTACTTC. Full variable domain (remainder filled in from reference TRBV15 and TRBJ2-5): DAMVIQNPRYQVTQFGKPVTLSCSQTLNHNVMYWYQQKSSQAPKLLFHYYDKDFNNEADTPDNFQSRRPNTSFCFLDIRSPGLGDTAMYLCATTQGRYQETQYFGPGTRLLVL.

The chain combines TRBV9 with TRBJ1-3, with 7 nucleotides matching TRBD1. With V trimmed by 0 bases and J by 0 bases, 9 bases remained unmatched. CDR3 length equals 18 residues. Per the germline V gene, CDR1 is SGDLS and CDR2 is YYNGEE. CDR3 coding DNA: TGTGCCAGCAGCGTAGCCCAGGACAGGACCGACTCTGGAAACACCATATATTTT. Translation: CASSVAQDRTDSGNTIYF.

Concerning this clone: The sample holds other DNA sequences that translate to the same CDR3. The genes are TRBV30 and TRBJ1-6; the D is unclear. V was pared by 0 bases and J by 7 bases, with 7 bases between. The CDR3 covers 13 residues. Germline CDR1 reads GTSNPN; CDR2 reads SVGIG (reference sequence). The CDR3, as DNA: TGTGCCTGGAGTGTATTGGGGAATTCACCCCTCCACTTT. Encoded protein: CAWSVLGNSPLHF.